The 7 T cell receptor beta chains below come from one sample, sequenced in a study of cytomegalovirus exposure and HLA in healthy donors. PCR was performed using 60 Vbeta and 13 Jbeta primers. The repertoire was sequenced with immunoSEQ multiplex PCR; TCRdb's copy has only in-frame clones and lacks some. The table records 95,000 to 150,000 clones, around 65% of them present only once. The specimen was PBMCs. Source of these receptors: a man between 18 and 29 years old in good health and CMV-seronegative.

This clone was seen a handful of times. V gene TRBV28 combines with J gene TRBJ2-3; 10 nucleotides agree with TRBD2. The CDR3 sequence is 16 residues long. Unmatched junction bases numbered 5, after V lost 3 bases and J lost 2 bases. The V gene's germline CDR1 is MDHEN and CDR2 SYDVKM. The CDR3 DNA follows: TGTGCCAGCAGTTTCGAAGCGGGAGGGGTCACAGATACGCAGTATTTT. It is translated as CASSFEAGGVTDTQYF.

This clone has more than one count but fewer than ten. V and J are TRBV7-2 and TRBJ1-3; 9 bases fit TRBD1. The CDR3 runs 17 residues. The germline gives CDR1 SGHTA, CDR2 FQGNSA. V was pared by 4 bases and J by 8 bases, with 15 bases of the junction left unmatched. The CDR3 DNA is TGTGCCAGCAGCTCACAACCAGACAGGGGGGCAGGGGACACCATATATTTT. Its protein product is CASSSQPDRGAGDTIYF.

The chain uses TRBV2 and TRBJ2-3; D is perhaps TRBD2 (6 bases). The CDR3 length is 12 residues. Per the germline V gene, CDR1 is SNHLY and CDR2 is FYNNEI. The V end was cut by 5 bases, the J end by 8 bases, with 11 bases between. CDR3 protein: CASSTSIVTQYF. In DNA form, the CDR3 reads TGTGCCAGCAGTACTAGCATCGTTACGCAGTATTTT.

J is TRBJ2-7 and V is TRBV5-1, with a tentative D call TRBD2 (5 bases). V lost 0 bases and J lost 4, with 11 bases in between. The germline CDR1 and CDR2 sequences are SGHRS and YFSETQ. This CDR3 contains 14 residues. The CDR3 sequence is CASSLASGFYEQYF. For the CDR3, the DNA is TGCGCCAGCAGCTTGGCGTCGGGGTTTTACGAGCAGTACTTC.

This rearrangement joins TRBV28 to TRBJ2-3, with D perhaps matching TRBD1 (6 bases). The V and J ends lost 1 base and 15 bases respectively, with 17 bases between them. CDR3 length equals 13 residues. CDR1 is MDHEN, CDR2 SYDVKM, per germline. This CDR3 is CASSLLDSGAGYF. The CDR3 coding sequence is TGTGCCAGCAGTTTATTGGACAGCGGAGCAGGCTATTTT.

The genes are TRBV4-1 and TRBJ2-7; 8 bases agree with TRBD2. In germline, CDR1 is MGHRA, CDR2 YSYEKL. With V trimmed by 0 bases and J by 3 bases, 10 bases remained unmatched. The length of the CDR3 is 17 residues. The CDR3 loop is CASSQDFSTSGSYEQYF. The DNA of the CDR3 is TGCGCCAGCAGCCAAGATTTTTCGACGAGCGGGAGCTACGAGCAGTACTTC.

DNA of the CDR3: TGTGCCAGCAGCTTCGGCGGGGCGTCCTACGAGCAGTACTTC. Amino acids: CASSFGGASYEQYF. The rearrangement uses TRBV7-9 and TRBJ2-7, with D possibly being TRBD2 (6 bases). V lost 3 bases, J lost 1 base, and 10 bases lay in between. Germline V gives CDR1 SEHNR, CDR2 FQNEAQ (reference sequence). CDR3 size: 14 residues. Based on the CDR3 plus reference TRBV7-9 and TRBJ2-7, the full variable domain is DTGVSQNPRHKITKRGQNVTFRCDPISEHNRLYWYRQTLGQGPEFLTYFQNEAQLEKSRLLSDRFSAERPKGSFSTLEIQRTEQGDSAMYLCASSFGGASYEQYFGPGTRLTVT.